This passage covers 26 T cell receptor beta chains from one sample sequenced in a study of OX40 agonist ivuxolimab in advanced cancers. Receptor amplification or capture employed the immunoSEQ multiplex PCR assay. TCRdb obtained this table from immuneACCESS and retained in-frame rearrangements with V and J assigned. These tables miss some clones; where compared with another copy, unresolved V genes account for less than half of the shortfall, and the remainder is unexplained. This sample lists 15,000 or so clones; approximately 83% were detected once. Clones ranked in the top ten supply 29% of the sample. The input for sequencing was CD4+ or CD8+ T cells sorted from blood, taken in a trial of the OX40 agonist ivuxolimab. These TCRs come from an adult with an advanced solid tumor such as melanoma, head and neck, liver or kidney cancer.

V and J are TRBV4-3 and TRBJ2-1; 11 bases agree with TRBD2. Germline CDR1 and CDR2: LGHNA and YSLEER. After removal of 2 bases from V and 5 bases from J, the junction contained 8 bases not matched to a gene. CDR3 length equals 17 residues. Written as DNA, the CDR3 is TGCGCCAGCAGCCAAAAGACTAGCGGGAATCTGAACAATGAGCAGTTCTTC. This translates into CASSQKTSGNLNNEQFF.

The chain employs TRBV6-5 and TRBJ1-5; 8 nucleotides match TRBD1. The J segment lost 7 bases and the V segment lost 0 bases, leaving 5 bases of the junction unmatched. CDR1 is MNHEY, CDR2 SVGAGI, per germline. The CDR3 runs 15 residues. The CDR3 coding sequence is TGTGCCAGCAGTTACTCCCCGGACAGGGTCCAGCCCCAGCATTTT. As protein: CASSYSPDRVQPQHF.

The chain couples TRBV4-3 to TRBJ2-6, with 7 bases lining up with TRBD1. Germline V CDR1 and CDR2: LGHNA, YSLEER. The CDR3 covers 16 residues. The V segment lost 0 bases and the J segment 1 base; nucleotides outside the gene matches: 0. For the CDR3, the DNA is TGCGCCAGCAGCCAAGAGACAGGGTCTGGGGCCAACGTCCTGACTTTC. Translation gives CASSQETGSGANVLTF.

The chain carries TRBV11-2 and TRBJ2-7; D is undetermined. Looked up from germline, CDR1 is SGHAT and CDR2 is FQNNGV. This CDR3 spans 15 amino acids. Trimming shortened V by 3 bases and J by 0 bases, and 12 bases separated the two germline ends. The CDR3 protein is CASSFNVGSSYEQYF. The CDR3, as DNA: TGTGCCAGCAGCTTCAATGTGGGTAGCTCCTACGAGCAGTACTTC. Filled out from reference TRBV11-2 and TRBJ2-7, the complete variable domain reads EAGVAQSPRYKIIEKRQSVAFWCNPISGHATLYWYQQILGQGPKLLIQFQNNGVVDDSQLPKDRFSAERLKGVDSTLKIQPAKLEDSAVYLCASSFNVGSSYEQYFGPGTRLTVT.

This chain uses TRBV29-1 with TRBJ1-2; perhaps TRBD1 as D (5 bases). Trimming pared 5 bases from V and 8 bases from J, leaving 12 bases between. Per germline, CDR1 SQVTM and CDR2 ANQGSEA. This CDR3 is built from 11 residues. The CDR3 reads CSVPSGEGYTF. The DNA for the CDR3 is TGCAGCGTTCCCTCGGGGGAGGGCTACACCTTC.

The rearrangement joins TRBV11-2 to TRBJ1-6, with 8 bases fitting TRBD1. Germline assignment: CDR1 SGHAT and CDR2 FQNNGV. V lost 5 bases, J lost 6 bases, and 6 bases stayed unmatched. The CDR3 has 15 amino acids. This chain's CDR3 is CASSIHDRGNSPLHF. Here the CDR3 DNA reads TGTGCCAGCAGCATCCACGACAGGGGTAATTCACCCCTCCACTTT. The whole variable domain, remainder taken from reference TRBV11-2 and TRBJ1-6, is EAGVAQSPRYKIIEKRQSVAFWCNPISGHATLYWYQQILGQGPKLLIQFQNNGVVDDSQLPKDRFSAERLKGVDSTLKIQPAKLEDSAVYLCASSIHDRGNSPLHFGNGTRLTVT.

The DNA of the CDR3 is TGTGCCAGTAGCTACCGGGACAGGGTCTACGAGCAGTACTTC. Translated, it gives CASSYRDRVYEQYF. The chain combines TRBV19 with TRBJ2-7; 9 nucleotides line up with TRBD1. Unmatched junction bases numbered 6, after V lost 6 bases and J lost 3 bases. CDR1 and CDR2 (germline): LNHDA, SQIVND (reference sequence). The CDR3 is made up of 14 amino acids.

This sequence joins TRBV5-5 and TRBJ2-7, with 8 bases fitting TRBD2. Germline CDR1 reads SGHKS; CDR2 reads YYEKEE (reference sequence). The CDR3 spans 15 residues. Trimming removed 0 bases from V and 3 bases from J; junction bases left unmatched: 5. The CDR3 DNA follows: TGTGCCAGCAGCTTGGATGTAGCGGGGAACTACGAGCAGTACTTC. It specifies CASSLDVAGNYEQYF.

The rearrangement links TRBV5-6 to TRBJ1-1, with 9 bases identical to TRBD1. The germline V gene has CDR1 SGHDT and CDR2 YYEEEE. The length of the CDR3 is 15 residues. Germline trimming cut 4 bases from V and 3 bases from J; bases unmatched to any gene: 7. This CDR3 reads CASSPGTGFYTEAFF. CDR3 bases: TGTGCCAGCAGCCCCGGGACAGGGTTTTACACTGAAGCTTTCTTT.

This clone was recorded only once. The chain couples TRBV13 to TRBJ1-2; D might be TRBD1 (6 bases). The CDR3 contains 18 residues. The V end was cut by 1 base, the J end by 4 bases, with 22 bases between. The germline CDR1 and CDR2 sequences are PRHDT and FYEKMQ (reference sequence). The CDR3 nucleotides are TGTGCCAGCAGCTTAGTAAGGGAGACTACACAAGGGGGCTATGGCTACACCTTC. Translation gives CASSLVRETTQGGYGYTF.

J is TRBJ1-1 and V is TRBV11-2; D is undetermined. Germline CDR1 SGHAT, CDR2 FQNNGV. V lost 5 bases and J 3 bases, leaving 16 bases between the germline ends. The CDR3 extends over 15 amino acids. CDR3 in amino acids: CASSPVMTFDTEAFF. In DNA, the CDR3 is TGTGCCAGCAGCCCCGTGATGACATTCGACACTGAAGCTTTCTTT.

V is TRBV9 and J is TRBJ1-2; D remains ambiguous. Per the germline V gene, CDR1 is SGDLS and CDR2 is YYNGEE. The CDR3 sequence is 14 residues long. The V and J ends lost 0 bases and 2 bases respectively, with 8 bases between them. The CDR3 protein is CASSVGEGNYGYTF. Here the CDR3 DNA reads TGTGCCAGCAGCGTAGGTGAGGGAAACTATGGCTACACCTTC.

This clone has a single count. The chain uses TRBV14 and TRBJ2-1, with 12 bases lining up with TRBD2. The CDR3 has 16 residues. V shed 4 bases and J 4 bases; nucleotides not matched to a gene: 5. Per germline, CDR1 SGHDN and CDR2 FVKESK. CDR3 sequence reads: CASSLLTSGGYNEQFF. The CDR3, as DNA: TGTGCCAGCAGCCTCCTCACTAGCGGGGGGTACAATGAGCAGTTCTTC. Combining the CDR3 with reference TRBV14 and TRBJ2-1 gives the whole variable domain EAGVTQFPSHSVIEKGQTVTLRCDPISGHDNLYWYRRVMGKEIKFLLHFVKESKQDESGMPNNRFLAERTGGTYSTLKVQPAELEDSGVYFCASSLLTSGGYNEQFFGPGTRLTVL.

This chain connects TRBV27 to TRBJ1-1; D is unresolved. There are 14 residues in the CDR3. Germline CDR1 reads MNHEY; CDR2 reads SMNVEV (reference sequence). V was shortened by 4 bases and J by 2 bases, with 11 bases between the two germline ends. CDR3 DNA: TGTGCCAGCAGTTATAGCCCGGGCAACACTGAAGCTTTCTTT. Its protein product is CASSYSPGNTEAFF.

The chain uses TRBV28 and TRBJ2-2; 10 bases line up with TRBD1. Germline loops: CDR1 MDHEN, CDR2 SYDVKM. V lost 8 bases and J lost 4; bases outside the gene matches: 13. The CDR3 runs 17 residues. The chain's CDR3 is CASAKNLGTGVTGELFF. The DNA of the CDR3 is TGTGCCAGCGCTAAAAATCTCGGGACAGGGGTCACCGGGGAGCTGTTTTTT.

The rearrangement uses TRBV11-1 and TRBJ2-5; D gene uncertain. The V gene lost 5 bases and the J gene lost 1 base, with 14 bases spanning the gap. Germline loops: CDR1 SGHAT, CDR2 FQDESV (reference sequence). This CDR3 contains 15 residues. CDR3 region: CASSPRLRAQETQYF. The CDR3 DNA sequence: TGTGCCAGCAGCCCCCGATTACGGGCCCAAGAGACCCAGTACTTC.

The V gene is TRBV28, the J gene TRBJ2-7; 7 bases align to TRBD1. This CDR3 has 14 residues. Germline V lookup: CDR1 MDHEN, CDR2 SYDVKM. Losses at the gene ends were 4 bases for V and 0 bases for J; bases not matched to a gene: 3. The DNA for the CDR3 is TGTGCCAGCAGTTCCTCAGGGGGCTCCTACGAGCAGTACTTC. Protein: CASSSSGGSYEQYF.

The chain employs TRBV5-6 and TRBJ1-5, with TRBD1 matching 11 bases. The CDR3 has 15 residues. The J segment lost 6 bases and the V segment lost 0 bases, leaving 2 bases of the junction unmatched. From germline, CDR1 is SGHDT and CDR2 YYEEEE. The CDR3 sequence is CASSLGGTGGQPQHF. CDR3 nucleotides: TGTGCCAGCAGCTTGGGGGGGACAGGGGGTCAGCCCCAGCATTTT.

This chain links TRBV5-1 with TRBJ2-7; a possible D gene is TRBD1 (5 bases). The length of the CDR3 is 14 residues. CDR1 SGHRS and CDR2 YFSETQ come from the germline V gene. V was pared by 0 bases and J by 1 base, with 8 bases between. Here the CDR3 DNA reads TGCGCCAGCAGCTTGGAGCAGGGATCCTACGAGCAGTACTTC. This sequence encodes CASSLEQGSYEQYF.

The chain uses TRBV7-8 and TRBJ2-7; no clear D. Germline-derived CDR1 and CDR2 are SGHVS and FQNEAQ. V lost 5 bases, J lost 4 bases, and 12 bases lay in between. CDR3 length equals 13 residues. The CDR3 sequence is CASSISLGYEQYF. The CDR3 nucleotides are TGTGCCAGCAGCATCTCGCTGGGTTACGAGCAGTACTTC.

The V gene is TRBV6-1, the J gene TRBJ2-7; a weak D match, TRBD2 (5 bases). The germline gives CDR1 MNHNS, CDR2 SASEGT. Trimming cost V 0 bases and J 4 bases, with 19 bases left between them. The CDR3 totals 17 residues. The CDR3 region has the DNA TGTGCCAGCAGTGAAGCATTGTTGAGCGGCGGATTTTACGAGCAGTACTTC. This sequence encodes CASSEALLSGGFYEQYF.

The chain is built from TRBV7-9 and TRBJ2-1, with D perhaps TRBD2 (6 bases). The ends were cut back, 3 bases at V and 9 bases at J, with 15 bases in the middle. CDR1 and CDR2 (germline): SEHNR, FQNEAQ (reference sequence). This CDR3 is 14 amino acids long. CDR3 coding DNA: TGTGCCAGCAGCTTTGGCGGCGGGGATACTGAGCAGTTCTTC. Encoded protein: CASSFGGGDTEQFF.

This chain joins TRBV5-8 and TRBJ2-5; 7 bases are shared with TRBD2. Matching the DNA end better, TRBJ2-7 makes the J call doubtful. The CDR3 extends over 15 amino acids. Germline values: CDR1 SGHTS, CDR2 YDEGEE. CDR3 loop: CASSSLGSGFYEQYF. The CDR3 DNA follows: TGTGCCAGCAGTTCCCTGGGTAGCGGGTTCTACGAGCAGTACTTC.

The J gene is TRBJ1-1, the V gene TRBV28; D not certain. Trimming pared 10 bases from V and 1 base from J, leaving 13 bases between. CDR1 and CDR2 from the germline V gene are MDHEN and SYDVKM. The CDR3 is 13 amino acids. CDR3 protein: CATQSSENTEAFF. The CDR3 DNA reads as TGTGCCACCCAGTCCAGTGAGAACACTGAAGCTTTCTTT.

J is TRBJ1-5 and V is TRBV2; perhaps TRBD1 as D (6 bases). Germline assignment: CDR1 SNHLY and CDR2 FYNNEI. With 8 bases removed from V and 0 bases from J, the gap between germline ends came to 17 bases. This CDR3 is 16 amino acids long. In DNA, the CDR3 is TGTGCCAGCGGGGGGCAGGGACTTTATAGCAATCAGCCCCAGCATTTT. Protein: CASGGQGLYSNQPQHF. Filled out from reference TRBV2 and TRBJ1-5, the complete variable domain reads EPEVTQTPSHQVTQMGQEVILRCVPISNHLYFYWYRQILGQKVEFLVSFYNNEISEKSEIFDDQFSVERPDGSNFTLKIRSTKLEDSAMYFCASGGQGLYSNQPQHFGDGTRLSIL.

This clone was seen a few times. At one end, the junction sequence differs from germline, possibly due to a read error. The V gene is TRBV10-3, the J gene TRBJ2-1, with 7 bases aligning to TRBD1. This CDR3 has 15 amino acids. Germline V gives CDR1 ENHRY, CDR2 SYGVKD. The CDR3 here is CAISQSGQQYNEQFF. CDR3 nucleotides: TGTGCCATCAGTCAGTCGGGACAGCAATACAATGAGCAGTTCTTC.